The sequence of this T cell receptor (beta chain) was determined in a study of PD-1 blockade in mismatch repair-deficient tumors. Across the study: Patients had about 13 mismatch repair-deficient cancer types and were previously treated and progressing.

Study-wide results and caveats: Tumor-resident clones, often undetectable pretreatment in blood, expanded then contracted after pembrolizumab.

The germline V gene has CDR1 LNHDA and CDR2 SQIVND (reference sequence). The CDR3 length is 15 residues. Trimming stripped 5 bases from V and 3 bases from J, with 14 bases between. Turning to this clone: Its target is not known.

PCR or immunohistochemistry showed mismatch repair deficiency in every enrolled patient. Three pembrolizumab responders had their TCRs sequenced. Sequenced by immunoSEQ multiplex PCR; TCRdb stores in-frame clones only, minus some. In the table there are tens of thousands of clones, roughly 80% of which are singletons. The source is an adult with mismatch repair-deficient cancer. The rearrangement joins TRBV19 to TRBJ2-1; D is possibly TRBD2 (6 bases). The sequences come from peripheral blood, collected 12 weeks after starting pembrolizumab. The CDR3 spells CASSGDGSSYNEQFF. The DNA of the CDR3 is TGTGCCAGTAGTGGCGACGGGAGCAGCTACAATGAGCAGTTCTTC.